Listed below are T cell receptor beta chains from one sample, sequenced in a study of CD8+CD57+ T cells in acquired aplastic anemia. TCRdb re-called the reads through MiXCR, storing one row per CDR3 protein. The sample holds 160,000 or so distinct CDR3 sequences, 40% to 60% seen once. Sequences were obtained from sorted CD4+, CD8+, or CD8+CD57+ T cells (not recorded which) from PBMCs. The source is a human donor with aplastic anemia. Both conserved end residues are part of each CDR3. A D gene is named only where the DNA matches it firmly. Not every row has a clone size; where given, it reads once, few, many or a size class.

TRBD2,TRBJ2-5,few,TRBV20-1,CSASKRGGQETQYF,TGCAGTGCTAGTAAACGGGGGGGCCAAGAGACCCAGTACTTC
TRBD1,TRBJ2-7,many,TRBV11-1,CASSLGWQGASYEQYF,TGTGCCAGCAGCTTAGGGTGGCAGGGGGCCTCATACGAGCAGTACTTC
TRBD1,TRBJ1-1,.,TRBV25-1,CASSEAGTVNTEAFF,TGTGCCAGCAGTGAAGCCGGGACAGTAAACACTGAAGCTTTCTTT
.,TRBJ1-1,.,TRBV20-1,CSARRGGNEAFF,TGCAGTGCTAGAAGGGGTGGGAATGAAGCTTTCTTT
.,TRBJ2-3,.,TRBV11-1,CASSFNQGDADTQYF,TGTGCCAGCAGCTTCAATCAGGGAGACGCAGATACGCAGTATTTT
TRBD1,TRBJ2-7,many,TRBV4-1,CASSQDATGANSF,TGCGCCAGCAGCCAAGATGCTACAGGGGCGAACTCCTTC
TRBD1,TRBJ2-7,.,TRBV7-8,CASSSPVQGASYEQYF,TGTGCCAGCAGTTCCCCGGTACAGGGGGCGTCCTACGAGCAGTACTTC
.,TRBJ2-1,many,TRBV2,CASGGVGNNEQFF,TGTGCCAGCGGCGGGGTTGGGAACAATGAGCAGTTCTTC
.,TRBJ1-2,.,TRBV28,CASSFYGLEGYTF,TGTGCCAGCAGTTTCTACGGCCTGGAGGGCTACACCTTC
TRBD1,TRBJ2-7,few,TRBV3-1,CASSQDRVTGSYEQYF,TGTGCCAGCAGCCAAGATAGGGTGACAGGGTCCTACGAGCAGTACTTC
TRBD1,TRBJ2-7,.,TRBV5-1,CASSAGQEYEQYF,TGCGCCAGCAGCGCGGGACAGGAGTACGAGCAGTACTTC
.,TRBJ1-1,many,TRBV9,CASSVAGVGTEAFF,TGTGCCAGCAGCGTAGCCGGGGTGGGCACTGAAGCTTTCTTT
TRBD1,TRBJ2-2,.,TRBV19,CATDRGRKNTGELFF,TGTGCCACCGACAGGGGCAGGAAGAACACCGGGGAGCTGTTTTTT
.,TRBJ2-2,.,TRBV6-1,CASVKLYFRGRGPGELFF,TGTGCCAGCGTAAAACTATACTTCCGGGGCAGGGGACCCGGGGAGCTGTTTTTT
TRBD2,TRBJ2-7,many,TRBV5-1,CASSLGLARHDYEQYF,TGCGCCAGCAGCCTTGGACTAGCGCGGCATGACTACGAGCAGTACTTC
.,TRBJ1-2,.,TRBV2,CASSPGSPNYGYTF,TGTGCCAGCAGCCCGGGCAGCCCTAACTATGGCTACACCTTC
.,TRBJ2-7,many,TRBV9,CASSVGPGGGEQYF,TGTGCCAGCAGCGTCGGACCAGGTGGTGGCGAGCAGTACTTC
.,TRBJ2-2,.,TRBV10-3,CAISEGGTGELFF,TGTGCCATCAGTGAGGGCGGCACCGGGGAGCTGTTTTTT
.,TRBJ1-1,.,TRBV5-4,CASSVLGVGDTEAFF,TGTGCCAGCAGCGTACTCGGCGTGGGGGACACTGAAGCTTTCTTT
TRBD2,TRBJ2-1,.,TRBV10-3,CATASLTSGTYNEQFF,TGTGCCACGGCGTCATTGACTAGCGGGACCTACAATGAGCAGTTCTTC
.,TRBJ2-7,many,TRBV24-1,CATREGEYSYEQYF,TGTGCCACCAGGGAGGGGGAGTACTCCTACGAGCAGTACTTC
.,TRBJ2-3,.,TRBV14,CASSQDDYFTDTQYF,TGTGCCAGCAGCCAAGATGACTACTTCACAGATACGCAGTATTTT
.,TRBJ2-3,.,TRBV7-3,CASSLAVESLDTQYF,TGTGCCAGCAGCTTAGCCGTTGAGTCCCTGGATACGCAGTATTTT
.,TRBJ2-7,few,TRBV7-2,CASSSRYSYEQYF,TGTGCCAGCAGCTCCCGCTACAGCTATGAGCAGTACTTC
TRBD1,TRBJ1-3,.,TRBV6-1,CASSEWGGQYNTIYF,TGTGCCAGCAGTGAATGGGGGGGACAGTACAACACCATATATTTT
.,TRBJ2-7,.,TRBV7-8,CASSLASRYEQYF,TGTGCCAGCAGCTTGGCGAGTCGGTACGAGCAGTACTTC
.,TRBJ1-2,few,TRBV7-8,CASSVGDYGYTF,TGTGCCAGCAGTGTGGGAGACTATGGCTACACCTTC
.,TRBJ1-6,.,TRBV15,CATSSSTGLGSPLHF,TGTGCCACCAGCAGTAGCACAGGCCTGGGTTCACCCCTCCACTTT
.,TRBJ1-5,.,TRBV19,CASAGVLQPQHF,TGTGCCAGTGCTGGGGTCCTTCAGCCCCAGCATTTT
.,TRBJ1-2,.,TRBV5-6,CASSLAGWAASHGYTF,TGTGCCAGCAGCTTGGCCGGTTGGGCAGCAAGCCATGGCTACACCTTC
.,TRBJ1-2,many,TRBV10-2,CASSDQETNYGYTF,TGCGCCAGCAGTGACCAGGAGACTAACTATGGCTACACCTTC
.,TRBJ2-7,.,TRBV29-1,CSVLTVGEQSYEQYF,TGCAGCGTGCTCACGGTTGGGGAGCAATCCTACGAGCAGTACTTC
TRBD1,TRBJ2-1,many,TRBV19,CASSTRQGGLNEQFF,TGTGCCAGTAGTACCCGACAAGGGGGCCTAAATGAGCAGTTCTTC
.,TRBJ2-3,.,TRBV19,CASSPILGSTDTQYF,TGTGCCAGTAGCCCTATCTTGGGGAGCACAGATACGCAGTATTTT
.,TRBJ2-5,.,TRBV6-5,CASSYSGTTGETQYF,TGTGCCAGCAGTTACTCAGGGACCACCGGGGAGACCCAGTACTTC
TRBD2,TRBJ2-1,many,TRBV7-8,CASSLGAGGGRNEQFF,TGTGCCAGCAGCTTAGGGGCGGGAGGGGGGAGGAATGAGCAGTTCTTC
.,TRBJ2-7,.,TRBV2,CASTGHEQYF,TGTGCCAGCACCGGTCACGAGCAGTACTTC
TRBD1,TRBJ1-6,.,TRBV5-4,CASSIPTGKGSPLHF,TGTGCCAGCAGCATCCCGACAGGGAAAGGTTCACCCCTCCACTTT
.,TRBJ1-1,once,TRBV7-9,CASRGGETEAFF,TGTGCCAGCCGTGGCGGAGAGACTGAAGCTTTCTTT
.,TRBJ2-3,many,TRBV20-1,CSARAPNTDTQYF,TGCAGTGCTAGAGCCCCAAACACAGATACGCAGTATTTT
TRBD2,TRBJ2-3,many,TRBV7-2,CASSGREDTQYF,TGTGCCAGCAGCGGGAGGGAGGATACGCAGTATTTT
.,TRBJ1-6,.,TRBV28,CATIDSLKSPLHF,TGTGCCACCATAGACAGCCTTAAATCACCCCTCCACTTT
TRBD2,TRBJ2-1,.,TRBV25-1,CASSDGLASRNEQFF,TGTGCCAGCAGTGACGGACTAGCCTCAAGGAATGAGCAGTTCTTC
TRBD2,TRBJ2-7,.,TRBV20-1,CSARDGEGPYEQYF,TGCAGTGCTAGAGATGGGGAGGGCCCGTACGAGCAGTACTTC
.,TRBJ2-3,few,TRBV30,CAWSVVQDTQYF,TGTGCCTGGAGTGTAGTGCAAGATACGCAGTATTTT
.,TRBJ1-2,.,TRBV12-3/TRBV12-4,CASSVDRWGYTF,TGTGCCAGCAGTGTCGATCGGTGGGGCTACACCTTC
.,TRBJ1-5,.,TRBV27,CASSLGGPQPQHF,TGTGCCAGCAGTTTGGGGGGGCCCCAGCCCCAGCATTTT
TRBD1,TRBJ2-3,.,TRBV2,CASSGDRGALTDTQYF,TGTGCCAGCAGTGGGGACAGGGGGGCCCTCACAGATACGCAGTATTTT
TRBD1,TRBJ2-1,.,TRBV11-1,CASSLVGDRGHNEQFF,TGTGCCAGCAGCTTAGTTGGGGACAGGGGGCACAATGAGCAGTTCTTC
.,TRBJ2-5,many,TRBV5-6,CASSPGQGRTQYF,TGTGCCAGCAGCCCTGGCCAGGGGAGGACCCAGTACTTC
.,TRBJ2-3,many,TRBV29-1,CSVDGGVRTDTQYF,TGCAGCGTTGACGGCGGGGTCCGCACAGATACGCAGTATTTT
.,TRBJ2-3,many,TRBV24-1,CATSDVTGTDTQYF,TGTGCCACCAGTGATGTCACCGGGACAGATACGCAGTATTTT
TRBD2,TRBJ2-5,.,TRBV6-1,CASSPTAGEKETQYF,TGTGCCAGCAGCCCTACAGCGGGAGAGAAAGAGACCCAGTACTTC
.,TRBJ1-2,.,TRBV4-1,CASSPGVGYTF,TGCGCCAGCAGCCCTGGGGTGGGCTACACCTTC